This T cell receptor beta chain emerged from a study of T cell repertoires in cytomegalovirus infection. Across the study: CMV epitopes, recently identified HLA-C-restricted and well-studied HLA-B-restricted, were used.

Germline V gives CDR1 MNHEY, CDR2 SMNVEV (reference sequence). The length of the CDR3 is 13 residues. Deletions cut 5 bases from V and 4 bases from J, with 11 bases between. TCRdb processed the reads anew with MiXCR; each CDR3 protein has one entry. The table records 310,000 or so distinct CDR3 sequences, approximately 25% of them present only once. Of note for this clonotype: Its cognate antigen is unknown.

Sequences were derived from cultured PBMCs, sampled from culture after CMV antigen stimulation. This chain connects TRBV27 to TRBJ1-1, with no clear D. This clonotype originated in a human donor in good health (CMV status not recorded). Some clones in this sample may be carry-over from other donors' samples. The CDR3 here is CASSPYAATEAFF. CDR3 DNA sequence: TGTGCCAGCAGTCCCTACGCGGCCACTGAAGCTTTCTTT.